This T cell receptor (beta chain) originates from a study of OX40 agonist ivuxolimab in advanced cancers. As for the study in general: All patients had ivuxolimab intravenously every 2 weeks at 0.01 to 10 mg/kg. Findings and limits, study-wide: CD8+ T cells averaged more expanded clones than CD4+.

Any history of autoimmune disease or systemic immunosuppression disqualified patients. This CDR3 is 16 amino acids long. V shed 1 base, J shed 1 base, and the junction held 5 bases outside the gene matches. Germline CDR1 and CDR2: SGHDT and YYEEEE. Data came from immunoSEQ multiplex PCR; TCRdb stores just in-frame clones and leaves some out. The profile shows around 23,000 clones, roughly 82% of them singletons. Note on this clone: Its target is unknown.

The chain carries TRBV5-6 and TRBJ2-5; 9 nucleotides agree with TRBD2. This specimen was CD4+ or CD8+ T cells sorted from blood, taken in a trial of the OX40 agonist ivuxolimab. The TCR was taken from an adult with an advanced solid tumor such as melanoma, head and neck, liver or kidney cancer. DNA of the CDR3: TGTGCCAGCAGCTTGTGGGCTAGCGGGACCCAAGAGACCCAGTACTTC. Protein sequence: CASSLWASGTQETQYF.